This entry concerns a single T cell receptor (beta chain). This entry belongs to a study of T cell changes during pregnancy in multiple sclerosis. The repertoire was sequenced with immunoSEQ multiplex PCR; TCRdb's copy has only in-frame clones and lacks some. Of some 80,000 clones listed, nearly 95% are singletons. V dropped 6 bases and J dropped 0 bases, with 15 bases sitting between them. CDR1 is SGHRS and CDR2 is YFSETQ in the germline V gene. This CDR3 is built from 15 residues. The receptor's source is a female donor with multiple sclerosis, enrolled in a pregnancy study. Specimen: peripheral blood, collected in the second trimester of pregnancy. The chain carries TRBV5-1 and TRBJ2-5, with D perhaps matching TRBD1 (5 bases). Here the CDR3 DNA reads TGCGCCAGCACCAACAGGACAACGTACCAAGAGACCCAGTACTTC. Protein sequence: CASTNRTTYQETQYF. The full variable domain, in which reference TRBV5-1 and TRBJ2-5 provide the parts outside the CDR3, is KAGVTQTPRYLIKTRGQQVTLSCSPISGHRSVSWYQQTPGQGLQFLFEYFSETQRNKGNFPGRFSGRQFSNSRSEMNVSTLELGDSALYLCASTNRTTYQETQYFGPGTRLLVL.